This T cell receptor beta chain is drawn from a study of cytomegalovirus exposure and HLA in healthy donors. The study's findings and limits: Most CMV-associated TCR beta chains appeared HLA-restricted in a later analysis.

Amplification used 60 Vbeta primers and 13 Jbeta primers. TCRdb's copy holds only in-frame clones and misses some; the assay was immunoSEQ multiplex PCR. The data contain approximately 140,000 clones, approximately 80% of them seen just once; the ten biggest clones take up 6.2%. A word on this clone: Its matching antigen is unknown.

V was pared by 1 base and J by 7 bases, with 7 bases of the junction left unmatched. CDR3 length: 16 amino acids. The germline CDR1 and CDR2 sequences are SGHTA and FQGNSA. The V call is TRBV7-2, the J call TRBJ2-3; 11 bases are shared with TRBD2. Specimen: PBMCs. The clonotype originates from a woman in her thirties or forties in good health and CMV-seropositive. CDR3 in amino acids: CASSLEATSGINTQYF. The CDR3 nucleotides are TGTGCCAGCAGCTTAGAAGCGACTAGCGGGATTAATACGCAGTATTTT.